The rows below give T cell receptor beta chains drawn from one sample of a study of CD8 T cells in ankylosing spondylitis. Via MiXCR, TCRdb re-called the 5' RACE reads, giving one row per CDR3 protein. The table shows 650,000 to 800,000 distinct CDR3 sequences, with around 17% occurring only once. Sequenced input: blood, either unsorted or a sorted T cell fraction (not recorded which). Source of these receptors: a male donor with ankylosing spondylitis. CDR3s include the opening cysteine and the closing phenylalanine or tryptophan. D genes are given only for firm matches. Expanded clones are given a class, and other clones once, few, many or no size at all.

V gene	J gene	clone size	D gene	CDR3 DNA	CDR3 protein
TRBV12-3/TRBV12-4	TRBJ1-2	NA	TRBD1	TGTGCCAGCAGTAAGGGGGCAGGAGTCTATGGCTACACCTTC	CASSKGAGVYGYTF
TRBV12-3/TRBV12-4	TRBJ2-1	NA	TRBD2	TGTGCCAGCAGTTCCCAACTAGCGTACAATGAGCAGTTCTTC	CASSSQLAYNEQFF
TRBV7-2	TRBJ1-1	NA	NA	TGTGCCAGCAAGGATCAGGGTAGAGCTGAAGCTTTCTTT	CASKDQGRAEAFF
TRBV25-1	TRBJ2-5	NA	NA	TGTGCCAGCAGTGACCTCCGGGAGACCCAGTACTTC	CASSDLRETQYF
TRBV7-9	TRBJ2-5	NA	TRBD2	TGTGCCAGCAGCTCTCAACCTAGCGGGGGCCGGGAGACCCAGTACTTC	CASSSQPSGGRETQYF
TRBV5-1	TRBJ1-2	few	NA	TGCGCCAGCAGCTTGGGGGACGGGAGCTATGGCTACACCTTC	CASSLGDGSYGYTF
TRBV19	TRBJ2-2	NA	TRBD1	TGTGCCAGTAAGGGGGCGAGGGGCGCGGCCGGGGAGCTGTTTTTT	CASKGARGAAGELFF
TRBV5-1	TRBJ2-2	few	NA	TGCGCCAGCAGCGGAGGGGCGAACACCGGGGAGCTGTTTTTT	CASSGGANTGELFF
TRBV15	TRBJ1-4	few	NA	TGTGCCACCAGCAGAACTGGACAGATACATAATGAAAAACTGTTTTTT	CATSRTGQIHNEKLFF
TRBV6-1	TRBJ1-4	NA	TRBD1	TGTGCCAGCAGTGAACCGTACAGGGGTGAACTGTTTTTT	CASSEPYRGELFF
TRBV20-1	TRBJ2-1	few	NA	TGCAGTGCTAGAGATGGGCGGGGCCCCTACAATGAGCAGTTCTTC	CSARDGRGPYNEQFF
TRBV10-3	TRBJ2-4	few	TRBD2	TGTGCCATCAGTGAACGGGCGGGAGACTTGGGCAAAAACATTCAGTACTTC	CAISERAGDLGKNIQYF
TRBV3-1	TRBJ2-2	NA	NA	TGTGCCAGCAGCCAGGGCGGAAGCACCGGGGAGCTGTTTTTT	CASSQGGSTGELFF
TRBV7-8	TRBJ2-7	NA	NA	TGTGCCACCGTGGGGGGATCCGAGCAGTACTTC	CATVGGSEQYF
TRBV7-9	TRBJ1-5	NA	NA	TGTGCCAGCAGCCTGGACGCCGACAATCAGCCCCAGCATTTT	CASSLDADNQPQHF
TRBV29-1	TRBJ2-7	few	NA	TGCAGCGTTGTTCTAGCGAAGAGCTCCTACGAGCAGTACTTC	CSVVLAKSSYEQYF
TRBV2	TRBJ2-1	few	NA	TGTGCCAGCAGTCGCGACTCGGGGGAGCAGTTCTTC	CASSRDSGEQFF
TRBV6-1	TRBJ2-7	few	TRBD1	TGTGCCAGCAGGGGGACAGGGAGGTCCGAGCAGTACTTC	CASRGTGRSEQYF
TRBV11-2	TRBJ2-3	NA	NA	TGTGCCAGCAGTATGGGGGGCCACACAGATACGCAGTATTTT	CASSMGGHTDTQYF
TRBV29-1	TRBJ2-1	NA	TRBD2	TGCAGCGTAGCTAGCGGCTACTACAATGAGCAGTTCTTC	CSVASGYYNEQFF
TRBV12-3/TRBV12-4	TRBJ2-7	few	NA	TGTGCCAGCAGTTTCGGGGGACTTAGGGAGCAGTACTTC	CASSFGGLREQYF
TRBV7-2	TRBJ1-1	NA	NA	TGTGCCAGCAGCCTACCACTCATGAACCCCGAAGCTTTCTTT	CASSLPLMNPEAFF
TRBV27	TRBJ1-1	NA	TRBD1	TGTGCCAGCACCTCCGGACAGGGGCACACTGAAGCTTTCTTT	CASTSGQGHTEAFF
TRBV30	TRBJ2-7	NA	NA	TGTGCCTGGAGTGGTCGTGCCTACGAGCAGTACTTC	CAWSGRAYEQYF
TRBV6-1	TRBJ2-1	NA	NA	TGTGCCAGCAGTGATCTCCCGGGACTCGGATACAATGAGCAGTTCTTC	CASSDLPGLGYNEQFF
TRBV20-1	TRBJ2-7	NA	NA	TGCAGTGCAAACAGACCCCTTACTAGTGGCGAGCAGTACTTC	CSANRPLTSGEQYF
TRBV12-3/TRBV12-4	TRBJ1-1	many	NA	TGTGCCACCCTAATGACAGCCAACACTGAAGCTTTCTTT	CATLMTANTEAFF
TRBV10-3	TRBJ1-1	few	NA	TGTGCCATCACGACAGCACAGAACACTGAAGCTTTCTTT	CAITTAQNTEAFF
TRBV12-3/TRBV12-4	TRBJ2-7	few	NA	TGTGCCAGCAGTTTTGGGACGGGAATCCCCTACGAGCAGTACTTC	CASSFGTGIPYEQYF
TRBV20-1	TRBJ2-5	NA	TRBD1	TGCAGTGCTAGTAAATTACAGGGGGAGACCCAGTACTTC	CSASKLQGETQYF
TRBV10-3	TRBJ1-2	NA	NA	TGTGCCATCAGCCCGGCAGGGCCTAACTATGGCTACACCTTC	CAISPAGPNYGYTF
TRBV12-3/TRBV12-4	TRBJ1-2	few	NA	TGTGCCAGCAGTTTTTTCCAGATGGGCGTCAGGAAATATAACTATGGCTACACCTTC	CASSFFQMGVRKYNYGYTF
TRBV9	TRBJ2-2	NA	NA	TGTGCCAGCAGCGGGATCGCCGGGGAGCTGTTTTTT	CASSGIAGELFF
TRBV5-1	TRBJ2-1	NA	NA	TGCGCCAGCAGCACAGGGTGGGCTAGCGGATCCTACAATGAGCAGTTCTTC	CASSTGWASGSYNEQFF
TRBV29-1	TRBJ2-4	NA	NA	TGCAGCGTTGAACCATCCGGGACGGACAAAAACATTCAGTACTTC	CSVEPSGTDKNIQYF
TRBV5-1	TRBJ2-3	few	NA	TGCGCCAGCAGCTTGAAACAGACTCACACAGATACGCAGTATTTT	CASSLKQTHTDTQYF
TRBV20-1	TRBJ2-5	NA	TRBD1	TGCAGTGCTAGAGGCGTAGGGACAGATCCTTATGGGAGTGAGACCCAGTACTTC	CSARGVGTDPYGSETQYF
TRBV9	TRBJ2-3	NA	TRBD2	TGTGCCAGCAGCGTAGGCGGGAGGGCCTTCGCAGATACGCAGTATTTT	CASSVGGRAFADTQYF
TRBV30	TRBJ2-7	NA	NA	TGTGCCTGGAGCCCACCCGGGACATCCTCCTACGAGCAGTACTTC	CAWSPPGTSSYEQYF
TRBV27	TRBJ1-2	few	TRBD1	TGTGCCAGCAGTTCCCTCACGGGACAGGGAGTATGGGGCTACACCTTC	CASSSLTGQGVWGYTF
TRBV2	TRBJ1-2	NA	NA	TGTGCCAGCAGTGCAGAAAACTATGGCTACACCTTC	CASSAENYGYTF
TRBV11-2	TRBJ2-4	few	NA	TGTGCCAGCAGCCCCACAGTAGCCAAAAACATTCAGTACTTC	CASSPTVAKNIQYF
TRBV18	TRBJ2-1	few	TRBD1	TGTGCCACCTTATCAGGGGGCTCCTACAATGAGCAGTTCTTC	CATLSGGSYNEQFF
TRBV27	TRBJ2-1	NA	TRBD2	TGTGCCAGCAGTCCGCGGGGGTGGCGGGATCCGTCCTACAATGAGCAGTTCTTC	CASSPRGWRDPSYNEQFF
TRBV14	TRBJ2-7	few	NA	TGTGCCAGCAGCCAAGGGTCCGGGGATGCCTACGAGCAGTACTTC	CASSQGSGDAYEQYF
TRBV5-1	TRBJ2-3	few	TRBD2	TGCGCCAGCAGCTTGCATAGCGGGGACCTCACAGATACGCAGTATTTT	CASSLHSGDLTDTQYF
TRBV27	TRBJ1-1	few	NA	TGTGCCAGCAGCGAAATGAACACTGAAGCTTTCTTT	CASSEMNTEAFF
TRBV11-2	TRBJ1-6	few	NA	TGTGCCAGCAGCTTAGAGGGCAGGGCCCTCCACTTT	CASSLEGRALHF
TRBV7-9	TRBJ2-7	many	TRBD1	TGTGCCAGCAGCTTATGGCCAGGGGGCAGCTACGAGCAGTACTTC	CASSLWPGGSYEQYF
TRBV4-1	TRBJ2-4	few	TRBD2	TGCGCCAGCAGCCAAGTCCTGTCCCGGGAGGGCGCCAAAAACATTCAGTACTTC	CASSQVLSREGAKNIQYF
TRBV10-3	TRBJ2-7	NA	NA	TGTGCCATCAGTGAGGACTGGTCCTACGAGCAGTACTTC	CAISEDWSYEQYF
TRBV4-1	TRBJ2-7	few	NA	TGCGCCAGCAGCCAAGTCTGGGGGACGGAGGTCTACGAGCAGTACTTC	CASSQVWGTEVYEQYF
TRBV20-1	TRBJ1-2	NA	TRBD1	TGCAGTGCTAGGAAAGGGGCCGGGACAGGCTATGGCTACACCTTC	CSARKGAGTGYGYTF
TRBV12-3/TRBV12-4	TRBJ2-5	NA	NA	TGTGCCAGCAGCACGGTAGAGCGCGGGTCTTGTTGGTTC	CASSTVERGSCWF
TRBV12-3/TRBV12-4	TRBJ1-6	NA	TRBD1	TGTGCCAGCAGTCCCCTATACCGACAGGGGGATTCACCCCTCCACTTT	CASSPLYRQGDSPLHF